A single sample gave rise to the 30 T cell receptor beta chains below, sequenced in a study of CD8 T cells in Susac syndrome. An input of about 0.5 to 1 ug of RNA was subjected to reverse transcription using random hexamers. One entry per CDR3 protein, called by TCRdb with MiXCR from the immunoSEQ multiplex PCR reads. The data show approximately 280,000 distinct CDR3 sequences, about 85% seen once. Sequencing was carried out using CD8+ T cells from PBMCs. The receptors derive from a human donor with multiple sclerosis.

This chain uses TRBV28 with TRBJ1-1, with a possible D match to TRBD1 (6 bases). In germline, CDR1 is MDHEN, CDR2 SYDVKM. The germline V and J ends were trimmed by 2 bases and 1 base, with 11 bases remaining between them. CDR3 size: 15 residues. The CDR3 DNA reads TGTGCCAGCAGTTTAGTGGGGGCAAAGAACACTGAAGCTTTCTTT. Translated: CASSLVGAKNTEAFF.

The genes are TRBV5-6 and TRBJ2-1; D unresolved. Germline values: CDR1 SGHDT, CDR2 YYEEEE. Trimming removed 4 bases from V and 5 bases from J, with 10 bases in between. There are 13 residues in the CDR3. The DNA for the CDR3 is TGTGCCAGCAGCCCCTCGGCGAACAATGAGCAGTTCTTC. It encodes CASSPSANNEQFF.

The chain links TRBV6-5 to TRBJ1-1; D is possibly TRBD1 (5 bases). Germline CDR1 and CDR2: MNHEY and SVGAGI. Trimming removed 0 bases from V and 7 bases from J, with 15 bases in between. CDR3 length: 15 amino acids. The CDR3 is CASSYSSQGGGEAFF. The CDR3 region has the DNA TGTGCCAGCAGTTACTCCTCCCAGGGCGGCGGTGAAGCTTTCTTT.

The J gene is TRBJ1-1, the V gene TRBV9, with a possible D match to TRBD1 (6 bases). The CDR3 runs 15 residues. Germline CDR1 is SGDLS and CDR2 is YYNGEE. The germline V and J ends were trimmed by 0 bases and 1 base, with 10 bases remaining between them. CDR3 sequence: CASSVARGGNTEAFF. The CDR3 nucleotides are TGTGCCAGCAGCGTAGCGAGGGGGGGGAACACTGAAGCTTTCTTT. Complete variable domain (other parts from reference TRBV9 and TRBJ1-1): DSGVTQTPKHLITATGQRVTLRCSPRSGDLSVYWYQQSLDQGLQFLIQYYNGEERAKGNILERFSAQQFPDLHSELNLSSLELGDSALYFCASSVARGGNTEAFFGQGTRLTVV.

The chain employs TRBV28 and TRBJ1-1, with 7 bases that match TRBD1. The CDR3 consists of 15 residues. Losses at the gene ends were 5 bases for V and 4 bases for J; bases not matched to a gene: 10. Per germline, CDR1 MDHEN and CDR2 SYDVKM. The CDR3 coding sequence is TGTGCCAGCAGTATAATGACAGGGAGCGCCACTGAAGCTTTCTTT. This codes for CASSIMTGSATEAFF.

This clonotype was detected a few times. V is TRBV9 and J is TRBJ1-1; D remains ambiguous. Trimming cost V 2 bases and J 2 bases, with 7 bases left between them. CDR1 SGDLS and CDR2 YYNGEE come from the germline V gene. The CDR3 has 13 residues. CDR3 nucleotides: TGTGCCAGCAGCGTTGGACCCAACACTGAAGCTTTCTTT. It translates to CASSVGPNTEAFF.

V and J are TRBV20-1 and TRBJ2-3; TRBD2 aligns across 9 bases. The ends lost 2 bases at V and 0 bases at J; junction bases unmatched: 3. The CDR3 runs 15 residues. The germline CDR1 and CDR2 sequences are DFQATT and SNEGSKA (reference sequence). As DNA, the CDR3 is TGCAGTGCTAGAAAACTAGCGGGTAGCACAGATACGCAGTATTTT. Its translation is CSARKLAGSTDTQYF.

J is TRBJ2-1 and V is TRBV9, with D hard to call. V shed 3 bases and J shed 3 bases, with 7 bases lying between them. This CDR3 spans 13 amino acids. Germline CDR1 SGDLS, CDR2 YYNGEE. The CDR3, as DNA: TGTGCCAGCAGCGATAGTCACTACAATGAGCAGTTCTTC. Translated: CASSDSHYNEQFF. Full variable domain (remainder filled in from reference TRBV9 and TRBJ2-1): DSGVTQTPKHLITATGQRVTLRCSPRSGDLSVYWYQQSLDQGLQFLIQYYNGEERAKGNILERFSAQQFPDLHSELNLSSLELGDSALYFCASSDSHYNEQFFGPGTRLTVL.

The chain recombines TRBV5-5 with TRBJ2-1; 13 positions match TRBD2. Germline V gene data show CDR1 as SGHKS and CDR2 as YYEKEE (reference sequence). With V trimmed by 3 bases and J by 1 base, 10 bases remained unmatched. There are 19 residues in the CDR3. The CDR3 loop reads CASSSLPATSGRSYNEQFF. In nucleotides, the CDR3 is TGTGCCAGCAGCTCTCTGCCGGCGACTAGCGGGAGGTCCTACAATGAGCAGTTCTTC.

This clonotype was observed once. The chain links TRBV27 to TRBJ2-1; 15 bases line up with TRBD2. Trimming at V came to 4 bases and at J to 7 bases, leaving 5 bases not matched to a gene. Germline V gene data show CDR1 as MNHEY and CDR2 as SMNVEV (reference sequence). The CDR3 sequence is 16 residues long. The CDR3 DNA sequence: TGTGCCAGCAGTTCAACCGGACTAGCGGGAGGGAATGAGCAGTTCTTC. It specifies CASSSTGLAGGNEQFF.

This chain joins TRBV7-9 and TRBJ1-2; 9 bases match TRBD1. The CDR3 is 14 amino acids. The ends lost 5 bases at V and 6 bases at J; junction bases unmatched: 7. CDR1 and CDR2 (germline): SEHNR, FQNEAQ (reference sequence). CDR3 coding DNA: TGTGCCAGCAGCACCGGACAGGGGCCGGATGGCTACACCTTC. Protein: CASSTGQGPDGYTF.

The V gene is TRBV28, the J gene TRBJ1-1; TRBD1 matches 10 bases. The germline V gene has CDR1 MDHEN and CDR2 SYDVKM. CDR3 length equals 14 residues. Trimming cost V 5 bases and J 5 bases; bases outside gene matches: 5. In nucleotides, the CDR3 is TGTGCCAGCAGTGACAGGGGGCGCGGGACTGAAGCTTTCTTT. It encodes CASSDRGRGTEAFF. Filled out from reference TRBV28 and TRBJ1-1, the complete variable domain reads DVKVTQSSRYLVKRTGEKVFLECVQDMDHENMFWYRQDPGLGLRLIYFSYDVKMKEKGDIPEGYSVSREKKERFSLILESASTNQTSMYLCASSDRGRGTEAFFGQGTRLTVV.

The V call is TRBV29-1, the J call TRBJ1-2; the match to TRBD1 covers 7 bases. Germline V lookup: CDR1 SQVTM, CDR2 ANQGSEA. The V segment lost 1 base and the J segment 3 bases; nucleotides outside the gene matches: 11. The CDR3 loop spans 16 amino acids. This CDR3 is CSVEGPGGVVDYGYTF. The CDR3 nucleotides are TGCAGCGTTGAAGGTCCAGGGGGAGTTGTGGACTATGGCTACACCTTC.

The genes are TRBV7-9 and TRBJ2-7; maybe TRBD2 (5 bases). Germline values: CDR1 SEHNR, CDR2 FQNEAQ (reference sequence). The CDR3 extends over 13 amino acids. V was clipped by 8 bases and J by 2 bases, with 13 bases between them. The CDR3: CASRGGSTYEQYF. CDR3 coding DNA: TGTGCCAGCCGGGGTGGTTCCACCTACGAGCAGTACTTC.

V usage is TRBV4-1 and J usage is TRBJ2-1, with D possibly TRBD2 on 5 matching bases. CDR1 is MGHRA and CDR2 is YSYEKL in the germline V gene. The V end was cut by 4 bases, the J end by 1 base, with 11 bases between. This CDR3 region has 15 residues. CDR3 amino acids: CASSPEPGSYNEQFF. The CDR3 coding sequence is TGCGCCAGCAGCCCGGAGCCGGGGTCCTACAATGAGCAGTTCTTC.

The chain combines TRBV9 with TRBJ2-7, with 8 bases aligning to TRBD2. Germline loops: CDR1 SGDLS, CDR2 YYNGEE. J lost 7 bases, V lost 0 bases, and 6 bases had no gene match. The CDR3 totals 14 residues. DNA of the CDR3: TGTGCCAGCAGCGTAGCCAGCGGGAGCCTTGAGCAGTACTTC. Protein: CASSVASGSLEQYF. Together with reference TRBV9 and TRBJ2-7, the CDR3 gives the full variable domain: DSGVTQTPKHLITATGQRVTLRCSPRSGDLSVYWYQQSLDQGLQFLIQYYNGEERAKGNILERFSAQQFPDLHSELNLSSLELGDSALYFCASSVASGSLEQYFGPGTRLTVT.

For the CDR3, the DNA is TGTGCCAGCAGTTTATTCCCAGCGGGAGGACACAATGAGCAGTTCTTC. This gives the protein CASSLFPAGGHNEQFF. The chain links TRBV27 to TRBJ2-1; 9 positions agree with TRBD2. Germline CDR1 and CDR2: MNHEY and SMNVEV (reference sequence). Losses at the gene ends were 1 base for V and 5 bases for J; bases not matched to a gene: 6. This CDR3 spans 16 amino acids.

The chain couples TRBV19 to TRBJ2-5, with 8 positions matching TRBD1. The germline V gene has CDR1 LNHDA and CDR2 SQIVND (reference sequence). Losses at the gene ends were 4 bases for V and 3 bases for J; bases not matched to a gene: 7. There are 15 residues in the CDR3. The CDR3 bases are TGTGCCAGTAGTAAGTTGGACAGGGTAGAAGAGACCCAGTACTTC. Its protein product is CASSKLDRVEETQYF.

The J gene is TRBJ1-2, the V gene TRBV7-2; the match to TRBD1 covers 10 bases. This CDR3 is built from 17 residues. J was trimmed by 0 bases and V by 5 bases; bases with no gene match: 9. Germline V gives CDR1 SGHTA, CDR2 FQGNSA. The DNA for the CDR3 is TGTGCCAGCAGCCCCCGGACAGGGGGACTTTCTAACTATGGCTACACCTTC. Its protein is CASSPRTGGLSNYGYTF.

The chain has TRBV20-1 and TRBJ2-7; D is perhaps TRBD1 (5 bases). Trimming removed 2 bases at V and 2 bases at J, with 13 bases between. In germline, CDR1 is DFQATT, CDR2 SNEGSKA (reference sequence). This CDR3 has 14 amino acids. The CDR3 coding sequence is TGCAGTGCTAGACCATTGACAGTGGCCTACGAGCAGTACTTC. As protein: CSARPLTVAYEQYF.

J is TRBJ2-7 and V is TRBV28; TRBD2 aligns across 11 bases. This CDR3 has 14 amino acids. J lost 2 bases, V lost 6 bases, and 3 bases had no gene match. CDR1 is MDHEN, CDR2 SYDVKM, per germline. The CDR3, as DNA: TGTGCCAGCAGCCGGACTAGCGGGCCCTACGAGCAGTACTTC. Amino acids: CASSRTSGPYEQYF.

The chain has TRBV28 and TRBJ1-4, with 9 positions matching TRBD1. The junction had 10 bases not matched to a gene; V was cut back by 7 bases and J by 1 base. CDR3 length equals 17 residues. CDR1 MDHEN and CDR2 SYDVKM come from the germline V gene. The CDR3 reads CASNPPTGGQTNEKLFF. The CDR3 DNA is TGTGCCAGCAACCCCCCGACAGGGGGTCAAACTAATGAAAAACTGTTTTTT.

The chain recombines TRBV27 with TRBJ2-5, with D perhaps matching TRBD1 (5 bases). CDR1 and CDR2 from the germline V gene are MNHEY and SMNVEV (reference sequence). With 8 bases removed from V and 5 bases from J, the gap between germline ends came to 15 bases. This CDR3 has 13 amino acids. Written as DNA, the CDR3 is TGTGCCAGCGGGGCCTACGCGCCTGAGACCCAGTACTTC. It encodes CASGAYAPETQYF.

The gene calls are TRBV7-9 and TRBJ2-1; TRBD2 agrees at 10 bases. The CDR3 has 15 amino acids. Germline loops: CDR1 SEHNR, CDR2 FQNEAQ (reference sequence). V lost 3 bases to trimming and J lost 7 bases; unmatched junction nucleotides: 6. The DNA of the CDR3 is TGTGCCAGCAGCTTTCTAGCGGGAGCTGGGAATGAGCAGTTCTTC. Protein product: CASSFLAGAGNEQFF.

The CDR3 loop is CATGTAFGYTF. The CDR3 DNA reads TGTGCCACCGGGACAGCTTTTGGCTACACCTTC. The rearrangement joins TRBV6-1 to TRBJ1-2, with TRBD1 identical over 7 bases. Germline lookup yields CDR1 MNHNS and CDR2 SASEGT. This CDR3 contains 11 residues. Trimming cost V 10 bases and J 7 bases; bases outside gene matches: 6.

The CDR3 DNA follows: TGTGCCAGCTCTCCCTGGGGGCAGGGTCGAAGCTCCTATAATTCACCCCTCCACTTT. Translation: CASSPWGQGRSSYNSPLHF. The chain combines TRBV18 with TRBJ1-6; D possibly corresponds to TRBD1 (6 bases). The CDR3 spans 19 residues. V was shortened by 6 bases and J by 0 bases, with 21 bases between the two germline ends. Germline CDR1 and CDR2: KGHSH and LQKENI. Based on the CDR3 plus reference TRBV18 and TRBJ1-6, the full variable domain is NAGVMQNPRHLVRRRGQEARLRCSPMKGHSHVYWYRQLPEEGLKFMVYLQKENIIDESGMPKERFSAEFPKEGPSILRIQQVVRGDSAAYFCASSPWGQGRSSYNSPLHFGNGTRLTVT.

This chain uses TRBV20-1 with TRBJ2-7; 8 bases map to TRBD1. This CDR3 has 14 residues. V was clipped by 2 bases and J by 3 bases; unmatched bases: 6. Germline V CDR1 and CDR2: DFQATT, SNEGSKA (reference sequence). The CDR3 DNA follows: TGCAGTGCTAGAAGAGGAACAGGGGGCTACGAGCAGTACTTC. Its protein is CSARRGTGGYEQYF.

This clonotype showed up just a few times. The V and J genes are TRBV10-3 and TRBJ2-5, with 7 bases that match TRBD1. Germline trimming cut 8 bases from V and 5 bases from J; bases unmatched to any gene: 2. The CDR3 contains 11 residues. CDR1 ENHRY and CDR2 SYGVKD come from the germline V gene. The CDR3 loop is CAILQGETQYF. DNA of the CDR3: TGTGCCATCCTACAGGGGGAGACCCAGTACTTC.

This clonotype was found a few times. The chain has TRBV6-1 and TRBJ2-7; maybe TRBD1 (5 bases). Germline loops: CDR1 MNHNS, CDR2 SASEGT. This CDR3 is built from 13 residues. Trimming removed 4 bases from V and 6 bases from J, with 13 bases in between. The chain's CDR3 is CASSALTGREQYF. The CDR3 DNA reads TGTGCCAGCAGTGCACTCACAGGTCGCGAGCAGTACTTC.

This clonotype was seen once. The rearrangement joins TRBV12-3 or TRBV12-4 to TRBJ1-6, with 12 nucleotides matching TRBD1. V was pared by 2 bases and J by 6 bases, with 14 bases of the junction left unmatched. CDR3 length: 20 amino acids. Here the CDR3 DNA reads TGTGCCAGCAGTTTAAATGTTTGGGACAGGGGGCCGGTAGTTAATTCACCCCTCCACTTT. As protein: CASSLNVWDRGPVVNSPLHF.